The entry below gives a single T cell receptor (beta chain) sequence along with its context. What it binds is not known. Treatment given: oral pan-JAK inhibitor, 5-10 mg twice daily. This sample stems from a study of CD8+ T cells in alopecia areata. For the study at large: The study gave treated patients oral tofacitinib at 5 to 10 mg twice daily. Study results and caveats: The presence of one nonresponder keeps the tie between baseline CD8+ expansion and response uncertain.

Sequencing relied on a cDNA template that was reverse transcribed from extracted RNA. Generated by immunoSEQ multiplex PCR, the TCRdb table keeps only in-frame clones and is missing some. Of roughly 210,000 clones in the sample, around 43% were seen once. This TCR was sampled from a human donor with alopecia areata. The sample in question was CD4+ T cells sorted from blood, obtained at approximately week 36, from a patient treated with tofacitinib.

CDR3 region: CASSPLAGRAYNEQFF. CDR3 nucleotide sequence: TGTGCCAGCAGCCCGTTAGCGGGGAGGGCCTACAATGAGCAGTTCTTC. The chain uses TRBV5-4 and TRBJ2-1; 8 bases are a match to TRBD2. The germline gives CDR1 SGHNT, CDR2 YYREEE (reference sequence). The CDR3 contains 16 residues. V shed 4 bases and J 2 bases; nucleotides not matched to a gene: 8.